This TCR beta chain was identified during a study of control samples from healthy donors and cancer patients. Some clones are missing from TCRdb's copy, which holds only in-frame ones; the method was immunoSEQ multiplex PCR. Found here are 400,000 to 450,000 clones, around nine tenths of them singletons; the top ten hold around 6.8%. This clone has more than one count but fewer than ten. This CDR3 comprises 16 residues. Germline CDR1 LGHDT, CDR2 YNNKEL (reference sequence). V lost 4 bases to trimming and J lost 2 bases, with 16 bases between them. Sequencing was carried out using PBMCs. V and J are TRBV3-1 (or the pseudogene TRBV3-2) and TRBJ2-3, with D unclear. The clonotype comes from a man aged 35-49 years with head and neck cancer. The DNA for the CDR3 is TGTGCCAGCAGCCCCACGGCCGAAACGGCCACAGATACGCAGTATTTT. Translating gives CASSPTAETATDTQYF.